Described below is a single TCR beta chain sequence and its context. CD45RO-negative, CCR7-positively selected cells formed the naive CD8 fraction, excluding terminally differentiated effector memory CD45RA+ cells. This record comes from a study of shared clonotypes between healthy human individuals. On the study more broadly: For every donor, three CD4 naive, three CD4 memory, two CD8 naive and one CD8 memory plates were used.

Running of the assay took place at deep level. The table came from immunoSEQ multiplex PCR; TCRdb's copy has only in-frame clones and leaves some out. The data show some 2 million clones, about 95% seen once. Germline V gene lookup returns CDR1 MDHEN and CDR2 SYDVKM. Trimming cost V 8 bases and J 8 bases; bases outside gene matches: 6. The CDR3 is made up of 13 amino acids. V and J are TRBV28 and TRBJ1-4, with 9 bases that match TRBD1. This sequence originates from a man younger than 30 in good health. The specimen sequenced was naive CD8+ T cells sorted from blood. The DNA for the CDR3 is TGTGCCAGCGCTCAGGGACAGGGCGAAAAACTGTTTTTT. Translated, it gives CASAQGQGEKLFF.